A single sample is the source of the 28 T cell receptor beta chains below, sequenced in a study of identical twins (dated by TCRdb to 2015 to 2016). Libraries were constructed by 5' RACE. The sequencer listed for this sample is Illumina HiSeq 2000. TCRdb reanalyzed the raw reads on its own, using fastp at Q25 for trimming and MiXCR for clone calling, and kept in-frame beta chains. Every CDR3 protein is listed once, alongside the most common genes and DNA of its rows. The sample table records about 700,000 distinct CDR3 sequences; around 6% of these occur just once. The top ten hold roughly 1.6% of the sample. The sequencing sample was made of naive T cells sorted from blood. The sample's cell subset or site label, decoded: cells isolated with a human naive T-cell isolation kit. The receptors were gathered from a man aged 18 to 29 in good health.

In this sample, this clonotype turned up many times. The V and J genes are TRBV7-2 and TRBJ2-3; D ambiguous. The V and J ends lost 2 bases and 6 bases respectively, with 12 bases between them. The CDR3 length is 14 residues. CDR1 is SGHTA, CDR2 FQGNSA, per germline. CDR3 in DNA: TGTGCCAGCAGCTTACGTATCACAGATGATACGCAGTATTTT. Protein sequence: CASSLRITDDTQYF.

The CDR3 is CASSPVGGADTQYF. CDR3 nucleotide sequence: TGTGCCAGCAGTCCAGTGGGAGGGGCAGATACGCAGTATTTT. The chain joins TRBV4-2 to TRBJ2-3; 7 bases agree with TRBD2. CDR3 length: 14 amino acids. V lost 6 bases, J lost 4 bases, and 7 bases stayed unmatched. Germline CDR1 and CDR2: LGHNA and YNFKEQ.

This clonotype was seen more than once but under ten times. At one boundary the junction diverges from the germline segment, which might be a read error. The chain has TRBV5-1 and TRBJ2-2, with D possibly being TRBD1 (6 bases). Germline-derived CDR1 and CDR2 are SGHRS and YFSETQ. The CDR3 is 15 residues long. CDR3 amino acids: CASSSTQGNAGELFF. CDR3 DNA sequence: TGCGCCAGCAGCTCCACCCAGGGGAACGCCGGGGAGCTGTTTTTT.

This clonotype has at least ten counts. V usage is TRBV20-1 and J usage is TRBJ1-4; D uncertain. V was shortened by 6 bases and J by 4 bases, with 15 bases between the two germline ends. This CDR3 spans 14 amino acids. Germline V gene lookup returns CDR1 DFQATT and CDR2 SNEGSKA (reference sequence). This CDR3 is CSATDWRRNEKLFF. As DNA, the CDR3 is TGCAGTGCGACCGACTGGAGACGTAATGAAAAACTGTTTTTT.

In its sample, this clonotype was seen a few times. V and J are TRBV19 and TRBJ2-1, with unresolved D. This CDR3 region has 13 residues. The germline CDR1 and CDR2 sequences are LNHDA and SQIVND (reference sequence). Trimming pared 4 bases from V and 5 bases from J, leaving 9 bases between. The CDR3 DNA reads TGTGCCAGTAGTAAAGGGTTCAACAATGAGCAGTTCTTC. It specifies CASSKGFNNEQFF. Looking up the rest from reference TRBV19 and TRBJ2-1 gives the full variable domain: DGGITQSPKYLFRKEGQNVTLSCEQNLNHDAMYWYRQDPGQGLRLIYYSQIVNDFQKGDIAEGYSVSREKKESFPLTVTSAQKNPTAFYLCASSKGFNNEQFFGPGTRLTVL.

There are many counts of this clonotype. The genes are TRBV5-1 and TRBJ2-2; D unresolved. This CDR3 is built from 12 residues. Germline V lookup: CDR1 SGHRS, CDR2 YFSETQ. V gave up 4 bases and J gave up 4 bases, with 5 bases separating them. The chain's CDR3 is CASSHGTGELFF. The CDR3 nucleotides are TGCGCCAGCAGCCATGGCACCGGGGAGCTGTTTTTT.

The gene calls are TRBV30 and TRBJ2-1, with TRBD2 matching 10 bases. Germline-derived CDR1 and CDR2 are GTSNPN and SVGIG (reference sequence). The junction had 11 bases not matched to a gene; V was cut back by 2 bases and J by 13 bases. CDR3 size: 14 residues. The CDR3 DNA sequence: TGTGCCTGGAGTCCCTTAGCGGGAGGCGGGACCCAGTTCTTC. This encodes CAWSPLAGGGTQFF.

This clonotype was counted at least ten times. The chain carries TRBV7-9 and TRBJ2-5; 8 nucleotides agree with TRBD2. The CDR3 runs 15 residues. CDR1 is SEHNR and CDR2 is FQNEAQ in the germline V gene (reference sequence). V was clipped by 4 bases and J by 7 bases; unmatched bases: 11. This CDR3 reads CASSSWTSLNGTQYF. CDR3 sequence (DNA): TGTGCCAGCAGCTCTTGGACTAGCCTGAACGGGACCCAGTACTTC.

This chain joins TRBV12-3 or TRBV12-4 and TRBJ2-5; D is ambiguous. Trimming left V 3 bases short and J 7 bases short, with 15 bases between. The CDR3 runs 14 residues. The CDR3 is CASSLGSERGTQYF. The CDR3 region has the DNA TGTGCCAGCAGTTTGGGTTCCGAAAGAGGGACCCAGTACTTC.

This clonotype was counted only a few times. The chain carries TRBV7-9 and TRBJ2-7; 12 bases match TRBD2. CDR1 and CDR2 from the germline V gene are SEHNR and FQNEAQ (reference sequence). V shed 5 bases, J shed 0 bases, and the junction held 2 bases outside the gene matches. The CDR3 runs to 15 residues. The CDR3 sequence: CASSASGRDSYEQYF. The CDR3 bases are TGTGCCAGCAGCGCTAGCGGGAGGGACTCCTACGAGCAGTACTTC.

In its sample, this clonotype was seen many times. The chain couples TRBV7-2 to TRBJ2-1, with no clear D. Germline-derived CDR1 and CDR2 are SGHTA and FQGNSA. The CDR3 contains 13 residues. V was pared by 1 base and J by 8 bases, with 9 bases between. CDR3 amino acids: CASSLVVGDEQFF. The CDR3, as DNA: TGTGCCAGCAGCTTAGTGGTAGGCGATGAGCAGTTCTTC.

This clonotype appeared many times. CDR3 nucleotides: TGTGCCAGCAGCCAACGGGCGGGATTGGGCACAGAGACCCAGTACTTC. Translated: CASSQRAGLGTETQYF. V gene TRBV27 combines with J gene TRBJ2-5; D might be TRBD2 (6 bases). Germline CDR1 and CDR2: MNHEY and SMNVEV (reference sequence). V shed 6 bases and J shed 4 bases, with 21 bases lying between them. This CDR3 region has 16 residues.

This clonotype was detected only a few times. The chain couples TRBV29-1 to TRBJ2-1, with 8 bases matching TRBD2. Trimming at V came to 4 bases and at J to 8 bases, leaving 10 bases not matched to a gene. The germline V gene has CDR1 SQVTM and CDR2 ANQGSEA. CDR3 size: 14 residues. As DNA, the CDR3 is TGCAGCGTTGTCGATGTGGCGGGGGGCCATGAGCAGTTCTTC. This sequence encodes CSVVDVAGGHEQFF.

This clonotype was detected a few times. This chain links TRBV7-6 with TRBJ2-2; 12 positions match TRBD2. The V segment lost 4 bases and the J segment 0 bases; nucleotides outside the gene matches: 6. In germline, CDR1 is SGHVS, CDR2 FNYEAQ. The length of the CDR3 is 18 residues. The CDR3 sequence is CASSSRLAGAPNTGELFF. The CDR3 bases are TGTGCCAGCAGCTCGCGACTAGCGGGAGCCCCGAACACCGGGGAGCTGTTTTTT.

Many counts were recorded for this clonotype. The V and J genes are TRBV3-1 and TRBJ2-7; 8 nucleotides line up with TRBD2. Germline trimming cut 3 bases from V and 3 bases from J; bases unmatched to any gene: 13. The CDR3 has 17 residues. Germline V gene sequence: CDR1 LGHDT, CDR2 YNNKEL (reference sequence). CDR3 protein: CASSQRAGAGGYYEQYF. Here the CDR3 DNA reads TGTGCCAGCAGCCAGAGGGCTGGGGCGGGAGGATACTACGAGCAGTACTTC.

This clonotype was observed a handful of times. The rearrangement links TRBV5-1 to TRBJ2-1, with TRBD2 as a possible D gene (5 bases). Germline V gene lookup returns CDR1 SGHRS and CDR2 YFSETQ. The germline V and J ends were trimmed by 0 bases and 5 bases, with 9 bases remaining between them. The CDR3 loop spans 14 amino acids. DNA for the CDR3: TGCGCCAGCAGCTTGGTATCGGGGAACAATGAGCAGTTCTTC. It is translated as CASSLVSGNNEQFF.

The V gene is TRBV4-3, the J gene TRBJ2-4; tentatively, D is TRBD1 (6 bases). CDR1 and CDR2 from the germline V gene are LGHNA and YSLEER. V was cut by 6 bases and J by 1 base, with 22 bases left in between. The CDR3 is made up of 18 amino acids. Here the CDR3 DNA reads TGCGCCAGCAGTCGCCGCTACAGGGTGACGACGGCCAAAAACATTCAGTACTTC. Translated, it gives CASSRRYRVTTAKNIQYF.

The chain links TRBV7-8 to TRBJ1-1, with D unclear. Germline-derived CDR1 and CDR2 are SGHVS and FQNEAQ. This CDR3 region has 13 residues. Trimming removed 2 bases at V and 6 bases at J, with 10 bases between. The chain's CDR3 is CASSLYGKAEAFF. The CDR3 DNA reads as TGTGCCAGCAGCTTATACGGGAAAGCTGAAGCTTTCTTT.

The V call is TRBV7-9, the J call TRBJ2-7, with unresolved D. CDR3 size: 13 residues. Germline V lookup: CDR1 SEHNR, CDR2 FQNEAQ (reference sequence). Trimming removed 5 bases from V and 1 base from J, with 9 bases in between. The chain's CDR3 is CASSGPGSYEQYV. Written as DNA, the CDR3 is TGTGCCAGCAGCGGTCCAGGTTCCTACGAGCAGTACGTC.

This clonotype was seen many times. The V call is TRBV20-1, the J call TRBJ2-7; D is possibly TRBD1 (6 bases). Germline V CDR1 and CDR2: DFQATT, SNEGSKA (reference sequence). The V end lost 5 bases, the J end lost 2 bases, and 16 bases lay between the germline ends. CDR3 length: 14 amino acids. CDR3 amino acids: CSAQATGQTYEQYF. As DNA, the CDR3 is TGCAGTGCTCAAGCTACGGGACAAACCTACGAGCAGTACTTC.

This clonotype has only a few counts. This chain links TRBV10-3 with TRBJ2-3; D uncertain. Germline V gene data show CDR1 as ENHRY and CDR2 as SYGVKD. Trimming cost V 2 bases and J 1 base, with 4 bases left between them. The CDR3 totals 13 residues. CDR3 sequence: CAISEDGTDTQYF. CDR3 nucleotide sequence: TGTGCCATCAGTGAGGATGGCACAGATACGCAGTATTTT.

There are many counts of this clonotype. The genes are TRBV7-9 and TRBJ2-7; possibly TRBD2 for D (6 bases). CDR1 and CDR2 (germline): SEHNR, FQNEAQ (reference sequence). With 1 base removed from V and 0 bases from J, the gap between germline ends came to 16 bases. This CDR3 has 17 amino acids. CDR3 DNA sequence: TGTGCCAGCAGCTTAGAAATTCCGGCGGGAACCTCCTACGAGCAGTACTTC. Its protein is CASSLEIPAGTSYEQYF.

The sample holds a few counts of this clonotype. V gene TRBV30 combines with J gene TRBJ2-1; tentatively, D is TRBD1 or TRBD2 (5 bases each). V dropped 1 base and J dropped 8 bases, with 15 bases sitting between them. This CDR3 contains 14 residues. Germline V gives CDR1 GTSNPN, CDR2 SVGIG (reference sequence). The chain's CDR3 is CAWSAGTRGHEQFF. The CDR3 region has the DNA TGTGCCTGGAGTGCCGGGACCAGAGGTCATGAGCAGTTCTTC. The full variable domain, its missing parts supplied by reference TRBV30 and TRBJ2-1, is SQTIHQWPATLVQPVGSPLSLECTVEGTSNPNLYWYRQAAGRGLQLLFYSVGIGQISSEVPQNLSASRPQDRQFILSSKKLLLSDSGFYLCAWSAGTRGHEQFFGPGTRLTVL.

The genes are TRBV18 and TRBJ1-3, with 7 bases fitting TRBD1. Germline V gives CDR1 KGHSH, CDR2 LQKENI. Trimming removed 3 bases from V and 2 bases from J; junction bases left unmatched: 7. This CDR3 is built from 16 residues. The CDR3 nucleotides read TGTGCCAGCTCACCCCCGGGGACAGCGGCTGGAAACACCATATATTTT. This encodes CASSPPGTAAGNTIYF. Filled out from reference TRBV18 and TRBJ1-3, the complete variable domain reads NAGVMQNPRHLVRRRGQEARLRCSPMKGHSHVYWYRQLPEEGLKFMVYLQKENIIDESGMPKERFSAEFPKEGPSILRIQQVVRGDSAAYFCASSPPGTAAGNTIYFGEGSWLTVV.

In its sample, this clonotype was seen many times. The rearrangement links TRBV29-1 to TRBJ2-1, with D perhaps TRBD2 (5 bases). The length of the CDR3 is 16 residues. Germline V gene sequence: CDR1 SQVTM, CDR2 ANQGSEA. Trimming took off 8 bases at V and 0 bases at J, with 20 bases between the two ends. CDR3 sequence reads: CSLTVDGISSYNEQFF. The CDR3, as DNA: TGCAGCCTAACTGTAGACGGGATCTCCTCCTACAATGAGCAGTTCTTC.

This clonotype was detected many times. The rearrangement joins TRBV5-1 to TRBJ2-1; D remains unclear. Trimming removed 2 bases at V and 3 bases at J, with 12 bases between. This CDR3 is built from 15 residues. Looked up from germline, CDR1 is SGHRS and CDR2 is YFSETQ. In DNA, the CDR3 is TGCGCCAGCAGCTTCTCTGGCGACAACTACAATGAGCAGTTCTTC. This gives the protein CASSFSGDNYNEQFF.

This clonotype was observed at least ten times. The chain carries TRBV7-9 and TRBJ2-1, with TRBD1 identical over 7 bases. The trim removed 5 bases at V and 4 bases at J, leaving 8 bases unmatched. From germline, CDR1 is SEHNR and CDR2 FQNEAQ (reference sequence). The CDR3 consists of 15 residues. As DNA, the CDR3 is TGTGCCAGCAGCCCAAGGGGACAGACATACAATGAGCAGTTCTTC. Translating it yields CASSPRGQTYNEQFF.

The V gene is TRBV27, the J gene TRBJ2-7; 9 positions match TRBD1. The V and J ends lost 1 base and 4 bases, in that order; junction bases with no gene match: 17. This CDR3 comprises 19 residues. Per the germline V gene, CDR1 is MNHEY and CDR2 is SMNVEV (reference sequence). The CDR3 coding sequence is TGTGCCAGCAGTTTATATGGGGAAGCCCTTGGGGGACAGGGTTACGAGCAGTACTTC. Encoded protein: CASSLYGEALGGQGYEQYF.